This is a list of T cell receptor beta chains from one sample in a study of blood T cell repertoires in COVID-19. Generated by immunoSEQ multiplex PCR, the TCRdb table keeps only in-frame clones and is missing some. Of more than 75,000 clones in the sample, around 90% are singletons; the top ten hold about 4.4%. Specimen: peripheral blood. These receptors were taken from a woman older than 75 with acute or convalescent COVID-19. CDR3s include the opening cysteine and the closing phenylalanine or tryptophan. A D gene is named only where the DNA matches it firmly. Clone size appears in some rows only: once, few, many, or a class for an expanded clone.

TGTGCCAGCAGCGGACTAGCGGGGAACACCGGGGAGCTGTTTTTT CASSGLAGNTGELFF TRBV9 NA TRBD2 TRBJ2-2
TGCGCCAGCAGCTTGGTTCCAGGGTGGGACAATGAGCAGTTCTTC CASSLVPGWDNEQFF TRBV5-1 NA NA TRBJ2-1
TGTGCCAGCAGTGACCCTTTACGTCCCTCCCAGGGGGCGAGAATTACCGGGGAGCTGTTTTTT CASSDPLRPSQGARITGELFF TRBV6-4 few TRBD1 TRBJ2-2
TGTGCCAGTAGTATCGGGCAGGGGGCGCTTGAAAAACTGTTTTTT CASSIGQGALEKLFF TRBV19 NA TRBD1 TRBJ1-4
TGTGCCAGCAGCGAGGGGACAGGGGACTATGGCTACACCTTC CASSEGTGDYGYTF TRBV9 NA TRBD1 TRBJ1-2
TGTGCCAGCAGCTTAGCGGCTAGCGGGGGGACCGGTGTGGATACGCAGTATTTT CASSLAASGGTGVDTQYF TRBV7-6 NA TRBD2 TRBJ2-3
TGTGCCAGCCGGACAGGGTTCGATGGCTACACCTTC CASRTGFDGYTF TRBV2 NA TRBD1 TRBJ1-2
TGTGCCAGCAGGGGACTTCAGAACACTGAAGCTTTCTTT CASRGLQNTEAFF TRBV12-3/TRBV12-4 NA NA TRBJ1-1
TGTGCCAGCAGCTTGGGACAGGGAGTGTTTTACAATGAGCAGTTCTTC CASSLGQGVFYNEQFF TRBV5-6 NA TRBD1 TRBJ2-1
TGTGCCAGCAGCTTTCTAGCGGGAGTTTGGGAGACCCAGTACTTC CASSFLAGVWETQYF TRBV7-3 NA TRBD2 TRBJ2-5
TGTGCCACCAGCAGAGATGGGACAAACAATCAGCCCCAGCATTTT CATSRDGTNNQPQHF TRBV15 NA NA TRBJ1-5
TGTGCCAGCTCGGTCACAGATACGCAGTATTTT CASSVTDTQYF TRBV12-3/TRBV12-4 NA NA TRBJ2-3
TGTGCCTGGAGTCCTTGGGGGGACAGGGACAGGGGCTACACCTTC CAWSPWGDRDRGYTF TRBV30 NA TRBD1 TRBJ1-2
TGTGCCAGCAGTGAACGGACAGGAGGGGGTCAGCCCCAGCATTTT CASSERTGGGQPQHF TRBV2 NA TRBD1 TRBJ1-5
TGCGCCAGCAGCCTGAACAGGAACTATGGCTACACCTTC CASSLNRNYGYTF TRBV5-1 NA NA TRBJ1-2
TGTGCCATCAGTGACCCCGTATTCGGGAAGGGAAACACCATATATTTT CAISDPVFGKGNTIYF TRBV10-3 NA NA TRBJ1-3
TGTGCCAGCAGTCCGGATAGCGGGAGGGCCTACGAGCAGTACTTC CASSPDSGRAYEQYF TRBV6-6 NA TRBD2 TRBJ2-7
TGTGCTAGCAGCTTATGGAGCGGGAAAGGGGAGACCCAGTACTTC CASSLWSGKGETQYF TRBV7-7 NA TRBD2 TRBJ2-5
TGTGCCAGCAGCCAACAGGGCTGGGAAAAACTGTTTTTT CASSQQGWEKLFF TRBV4-2 few NA TRBJ1-4
TGTGCCAGCAGCCACAGGGACAGGGAGGGCTATGGCTACACCTTC CASSHRDREGYGYTF TRBV7-9 NA TRBD1 TRBJ1-2
TGTGCCAGGATCCGACGGAGGTCGAACGAAAAACTGTTTTTT CARIRRRSNEKLFF TRBV27 NA NA TRBJ1-4
TGTGCCATCAGTCCACGTGGGGGGGAGAACACCGGGGAGCTGTTTTTT CAISPRGGENTGELFF TRBV10-3 NA TRBD2 TRBJ2-2
TGCGCCAGCAGCTCCCCGGAGCGGGTCTCCTACGAGCAGTACTTC CASSSPERVSYEQYF TRBV5-1 NA NA TRBJ2-7
TGCGCCAGCAGCAGAGGGGGTAATGAGCAGTTCTTC CASSRGGNEQFF TRBV5-1 NA NA TRBJ2-1
TGTGCCATCAGTGAGGACAGGGCTATTTCACCCCTCCACTTT CAISEDRAISPLHF TRBV10-3 NA TRBD1 TRBJ1-6
TGTGCCAGCTCCTGGGGGCGCGGACTCTACAATGAGCAGTTCTTC CASSWGRGLYNEQFF TRBV18 NA NA TRBJ2-1
TGTGCCAGCAGCTTTGCCGGGACAAATAACTATGGCTACACCTTC CASSFAGTNNYGYTF TRBV7-2 NA NA TRBJ1-2
TGTGCCAGCTCACCAAACAGCGGGGCGAATCTGGGTGGGGCCAACGTCCTGACTTTC CASSPNSGANLGGANVLTF TRBV18 NA TRBD2 TRBJ2-6
TGTGCCAGTAGTACTAGCACAGATACGCAGTATTTT CASSTSTDTQYF TRBV19 once NA TRBJ2-3
TGCGCCAGCAGCCAAGAGGGGCTAGGGGGTAACACTGAAGCTTTCTTT CASSQEGLGGNTEAFF TRBV4-3 NA NA TRBJ1-1
TGTGCCACCAGTGATTTGTTCCACAGGGGAACAGATACGCAGTATTTT CATSDLFHRGTDTQYF TRBV24-1 once TRBD1 TRBJ2-3
TGTGCCAGCAGCCAAGCCGGGACAGGGAACAACATTCAGTACTTC CASSQAGTGNNIQYF TRBV4-2 once TRBD1 TRBJ2-4
TGTGCCAGCAGTCTTTACCCAACTAGCGGGGACTCCTACGAGCAGTACTTC CASSLYPTSGDSYEQYF TRBV27 NA TRBD2 TRBJ2-7
TGTGCCAGCAGCCCAACTTACGGGGGGCGGACCGGGGAGCTGTTTTTT CASSPTYGGRTGELFF TRBV7-2 NA NA TRBJ2-2
TGCGCCAGCAGCTTGGGAGGTGCCGGGGAGCTGTTTTTT CASSLGGAGELFF TRBV5-1 NA NA TRBJ2-2
TGTGCCAGCAGCTTGGGTATTGGGCAGGGGTACGAGCAGTACTTC CASSLGIGQGYEQYF TRBV5-5 NA NA TRBJ2-7
TGTGCCAGCAGTTCCCTACAGGGGGTCGGCGGCTACACCTTC CASSSLQGVGGYTF TRBV27 NA TRBD1 TRBJ1-2
TGCGCCAGCAGCTTCCAGGGAACAGATACGCAGTATTTT CASSFQGTDTQYF TRBV5-1 few NA TRBJ2-3
TGCGCCAGCAGCACAAATTCTAGCGGGACGTACCCAGATACGCAGTATTTT CASSTNSSGTYPDTQYF TRBV5-1 NA TRBD2 TRBJ2-3
TGTGCCAGCAGCTTAGAAGGGGGAAACTATTCACCCCTCCACTTT CASSLEGGNYSPLHF TRBV11-2 NA NA TRBJ1-6
TGTGCCAGCAGCTTAGGGACAGGGGCGGCGCGAGAGACCCAGTACTTC CASSLGTGAARETQYF TRBV7-6 NA TRBD1 TRBJ2-5
TGTGCCAGCAGCTTAGCCCATGGGACTAGCGGCCGCGAGACCCAGTACTTC CASSLAHGTSGRETQYF TRBV11-2 NA TRBD2 TRBJ2-5
TGTGCCAGCAGCTCAGGTTCGACGGGGTACACTGAAGCTTTCTTT CASSSGSTGYTEAFF TRBV7-8 NA NA TRBJ1-1
TGTGCCAGCAGCTATCCTGGACTCCGGGGAGGGGAGACCCAGTACTTC CASSYPGLRGGETQYF TRBV11-1 NA TRBD2 TRBJ2-5
TGCGCCAGCAGGTTTGACAGGTTTAATGAAAAACTGTTTTTT CASRFDRFNEKLFF TRBV5-1 NA NA TRBJ1-4
TGTGCTAGCAGCCAGTTGGACTGGCCAGTAGATGAAAAACTGTTTTTT CASSQLDWPVDEKLFF TRBV7-7 NA NA TRBJ1-4
TGCAGCGTTGTAGCGGGCTTGGGCAATGAGCAGTTCTTC CSVVAGLGNEQFF TRBV29-1 NA TRBD2 TRBJ2-1
TGTGCCAGCAGCGGGGGGACAGGGGGAAATTCACCCCTCCACTTT CASSGGTGGNSPLHF TRBV7-9 few TRBD1 TRBJ1-6
TGTGCCAGCAGTGAAGAGGGGGCCCACACTGAAGCTTTCTTT CASSEEGAHTEAFF TRBV2 once TRBD1 TRBJ1-1
TGTGCCAGCAGTGATCCCGGGACATCAAAAGAGACCCAGTACTTC CASSDPGTSKETQYF TRBV25-1 NA NA TRBJ2-5
TGTGCCAGCAGTGCGTCGACTGCTAGCTCTGGAAACACCATATATTTT CASSASTASSGNTIYF TRBV6-1 NA NA TRBJ1-3
TGTGCCAGCAGTCAGGACAGGGAGAGAGGGGGCTACACCTTC CASSQDRERGGYTF TRBV6-5 once TRBD1 TRBJ1-2
TGTGCCAGCAGTGATCCCCCTAGCGGGAGTGGGGAGCAGTACTTC CASSDPPSGSGEQYF TRBV6-1 once TRBD2 TRBJ2-7
TGTGCCAGCAGACTGGAGACCAATGAGCAGTTCTTC CASRLETNEQFF TRBV12-3/TRBV12-4 few NA TRBJ2-1
TGTGCCTGGAGTGTGTCCACGGTCCAAGAGACCCAGTACTTC CAWSVSTVQETQYF TRBV30 NA NA TRBJ2-5